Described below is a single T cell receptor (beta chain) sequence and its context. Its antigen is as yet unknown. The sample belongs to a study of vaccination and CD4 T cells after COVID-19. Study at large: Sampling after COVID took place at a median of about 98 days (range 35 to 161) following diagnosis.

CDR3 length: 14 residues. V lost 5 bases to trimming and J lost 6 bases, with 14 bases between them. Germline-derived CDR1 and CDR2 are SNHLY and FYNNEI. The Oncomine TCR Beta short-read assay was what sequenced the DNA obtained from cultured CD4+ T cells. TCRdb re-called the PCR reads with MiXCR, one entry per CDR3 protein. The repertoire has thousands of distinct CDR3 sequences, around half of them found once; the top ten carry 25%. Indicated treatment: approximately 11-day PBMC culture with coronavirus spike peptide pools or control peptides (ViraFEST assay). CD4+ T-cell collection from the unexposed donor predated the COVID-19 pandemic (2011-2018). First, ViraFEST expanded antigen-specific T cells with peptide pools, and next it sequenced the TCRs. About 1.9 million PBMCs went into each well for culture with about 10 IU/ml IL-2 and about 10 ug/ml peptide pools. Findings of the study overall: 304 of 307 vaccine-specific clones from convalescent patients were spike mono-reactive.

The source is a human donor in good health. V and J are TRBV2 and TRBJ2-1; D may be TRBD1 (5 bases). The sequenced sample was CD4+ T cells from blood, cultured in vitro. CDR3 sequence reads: CASSSGQGGNEQFF. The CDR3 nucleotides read TGTGCCAGCAGTTCTGGGCAGGGCGGCAATGAGCAGTTCTTC.